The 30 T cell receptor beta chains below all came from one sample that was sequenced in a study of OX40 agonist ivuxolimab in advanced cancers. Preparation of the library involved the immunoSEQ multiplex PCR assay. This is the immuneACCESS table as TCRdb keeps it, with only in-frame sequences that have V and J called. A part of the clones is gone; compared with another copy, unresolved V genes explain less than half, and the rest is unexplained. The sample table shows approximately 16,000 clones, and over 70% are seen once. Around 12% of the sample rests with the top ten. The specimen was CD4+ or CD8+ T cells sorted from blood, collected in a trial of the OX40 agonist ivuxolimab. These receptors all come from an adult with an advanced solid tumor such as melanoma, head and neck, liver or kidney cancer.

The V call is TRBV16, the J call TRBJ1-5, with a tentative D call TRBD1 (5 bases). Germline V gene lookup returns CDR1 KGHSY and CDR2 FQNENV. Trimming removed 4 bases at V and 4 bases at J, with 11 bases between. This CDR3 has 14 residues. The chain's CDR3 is CASSRDGWNQPQHF. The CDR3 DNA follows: TGTGCCAGCAGCCGGGACGGCTGGAATCAGCCCCAGCATTTT.

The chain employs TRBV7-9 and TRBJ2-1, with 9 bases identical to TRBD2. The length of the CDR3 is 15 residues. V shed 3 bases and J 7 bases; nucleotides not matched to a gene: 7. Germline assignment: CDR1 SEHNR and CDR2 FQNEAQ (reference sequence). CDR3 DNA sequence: TGTGCCAGCAGCTTCCGACTAGCGGTAACAAATGAGCAGTTCTTC. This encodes CASSFRLAVTNEQFF.

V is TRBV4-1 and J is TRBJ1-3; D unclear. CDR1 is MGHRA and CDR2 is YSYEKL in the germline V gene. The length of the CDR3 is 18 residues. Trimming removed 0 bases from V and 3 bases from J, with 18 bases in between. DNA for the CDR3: TGCGCCAGCAGCCAAGATATTGGCCCTACCACTCTTGGAAACACCATATATTTT. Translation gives CASSQDIGPTTLGNTIYF.

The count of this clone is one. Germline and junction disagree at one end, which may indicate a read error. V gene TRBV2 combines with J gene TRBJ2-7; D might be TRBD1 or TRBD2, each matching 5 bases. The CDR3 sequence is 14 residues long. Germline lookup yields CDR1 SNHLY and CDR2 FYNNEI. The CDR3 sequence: CASSERGPSYVQYF. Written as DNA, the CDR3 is TGTGCCAGCAGTGAACGGGGACCGAGCTACGTGCAGTACTTC.

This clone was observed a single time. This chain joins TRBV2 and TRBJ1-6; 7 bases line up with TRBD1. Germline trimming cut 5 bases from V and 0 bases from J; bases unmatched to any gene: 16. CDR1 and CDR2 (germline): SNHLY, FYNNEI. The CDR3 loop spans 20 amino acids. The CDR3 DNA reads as TGTGCCAGCAGTCCCTATTTACTACAGGGGATGAGCTCCTATAATTCACCCCTCCACTTT. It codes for CASSPYLLQGMSSYNSPLHF.

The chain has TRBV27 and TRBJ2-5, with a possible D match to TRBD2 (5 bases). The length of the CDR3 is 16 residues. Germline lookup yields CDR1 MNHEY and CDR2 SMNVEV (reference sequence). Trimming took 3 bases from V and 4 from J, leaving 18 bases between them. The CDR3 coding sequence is TGTGCCAGCAGTTTTCTAGGCGGGCGGAGAGGAGAGACCCAGTACTTC. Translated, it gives CASSFLGGRRGETQYF.

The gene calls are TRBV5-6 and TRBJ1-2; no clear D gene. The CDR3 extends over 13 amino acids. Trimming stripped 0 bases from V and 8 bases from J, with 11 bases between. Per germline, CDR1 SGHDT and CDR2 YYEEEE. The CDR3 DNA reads TGTGCCAGCAGCTTGGGCCTCCCGCGGGGCTACACCTTC. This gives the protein CASSLGLPRGYTF.

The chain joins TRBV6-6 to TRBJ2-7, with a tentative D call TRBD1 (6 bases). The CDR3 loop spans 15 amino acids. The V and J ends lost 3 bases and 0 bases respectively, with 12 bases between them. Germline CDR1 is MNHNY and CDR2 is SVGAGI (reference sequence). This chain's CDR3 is CASSYYRDNSYEQYF. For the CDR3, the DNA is TGTGCCAGCAGTTATTACCGGGACAACTCCTACGAGCAGTACTTC.

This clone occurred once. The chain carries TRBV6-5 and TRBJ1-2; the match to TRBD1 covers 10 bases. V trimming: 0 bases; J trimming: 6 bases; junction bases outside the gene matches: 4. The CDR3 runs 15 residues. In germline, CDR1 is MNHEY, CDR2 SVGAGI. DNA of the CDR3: TGTGCCAGCAGTTACTCGACGACAGGGGGCAATGGCTACACCTTC. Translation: CASSYSTTGGNGYTF.

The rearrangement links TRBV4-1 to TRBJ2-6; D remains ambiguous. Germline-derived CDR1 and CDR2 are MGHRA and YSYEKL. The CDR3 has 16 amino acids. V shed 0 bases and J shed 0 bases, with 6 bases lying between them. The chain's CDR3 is CASSQESSSGANVLTF. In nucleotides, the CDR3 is TGCGCCAGCAGCCAAGAATCTAGCTCTGGGGCCAACGTCCTGACTTTC.

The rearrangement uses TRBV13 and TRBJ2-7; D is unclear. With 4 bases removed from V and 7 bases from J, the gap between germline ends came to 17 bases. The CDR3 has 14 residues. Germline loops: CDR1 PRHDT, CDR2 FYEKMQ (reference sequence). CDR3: CASSSTQAPWEQYF. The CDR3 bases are TGTGCCAGCAGCTCCACTCAGGCCCCTTGGGAGCAGTACTTC.

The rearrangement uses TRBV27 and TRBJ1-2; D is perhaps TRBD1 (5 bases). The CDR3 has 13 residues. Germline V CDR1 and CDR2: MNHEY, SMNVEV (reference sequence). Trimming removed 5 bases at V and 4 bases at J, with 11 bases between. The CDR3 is CASSVGGGYGYTF. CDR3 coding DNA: TGTGCCAGCAGTGTCGGGGGGGGCTATGGCTACACCTTC.

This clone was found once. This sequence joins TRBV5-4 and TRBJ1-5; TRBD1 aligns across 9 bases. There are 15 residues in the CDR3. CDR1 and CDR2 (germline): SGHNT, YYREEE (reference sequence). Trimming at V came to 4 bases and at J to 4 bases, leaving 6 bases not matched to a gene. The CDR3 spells CASSQGQGENQPQHF. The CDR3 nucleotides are TGTGCCAGCAGCCAGGGACAGGGTGAGAATCAGCCCCAGCATTTT.

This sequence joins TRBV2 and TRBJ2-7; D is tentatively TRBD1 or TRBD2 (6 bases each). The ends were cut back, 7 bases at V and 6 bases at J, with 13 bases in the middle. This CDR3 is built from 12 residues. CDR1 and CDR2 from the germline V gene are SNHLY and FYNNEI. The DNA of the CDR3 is TGTGCCAGCATTTCGCGGGACATCGAGCAGTACTTC. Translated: CASISRDIEQYF.

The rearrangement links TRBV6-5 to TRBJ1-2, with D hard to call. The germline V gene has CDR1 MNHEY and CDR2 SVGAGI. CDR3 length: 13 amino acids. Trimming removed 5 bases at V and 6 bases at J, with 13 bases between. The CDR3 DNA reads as TGTGCCAGCAGTGAAGAGAGGGCTAATGGCTACACCTTC. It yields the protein CASSEERANGYTF.

This CDR3 reads CASSQDRGYPNEKLFF. CDR3 coding DNA: TGCGCCAGCAGCCAAGATCGAGGGTACCCTAATGAAAAACTGTTTTTT. The V gene is TRBV4-1, the J gene TRBJ1-4; D gene ambiguous. Germline V gene data show CDR1 as MGHRA and CDR2 as YSYEKL. Trimming stripped 0 bases from V and 3 bases from J, with 11 bases between. The CDR3 extends over 16 amino acids.

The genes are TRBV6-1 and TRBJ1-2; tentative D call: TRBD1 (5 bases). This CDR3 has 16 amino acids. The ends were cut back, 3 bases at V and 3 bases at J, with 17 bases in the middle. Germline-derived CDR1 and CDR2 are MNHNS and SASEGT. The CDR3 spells CASSDGPFQGDYGYTF. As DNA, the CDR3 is TGTGCCAGCAGTGATGGTCCATTCCAAGGGGACTATGGCTACACCTTC.

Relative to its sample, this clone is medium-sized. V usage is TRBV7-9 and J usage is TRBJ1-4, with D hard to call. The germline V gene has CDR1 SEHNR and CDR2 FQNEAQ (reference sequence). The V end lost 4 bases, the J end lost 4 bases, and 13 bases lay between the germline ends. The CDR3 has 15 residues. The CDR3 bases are TGTGCCAGCAGCTACGGGCAGAAACGTAATGAAAAACTGTTTTTT. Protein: CASSYGQKRNEKLFF. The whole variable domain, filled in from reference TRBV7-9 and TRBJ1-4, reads DTGVSQNPRHKITKRGQNVTFRCDPISEHNRLYWYRQTLGQGPEFLTYFQNEAQLEKSRLLSDRFSAERPKGSFSTLEIQRTEQGDSAMYLCASSYGQKRNEKLFFGSGTQLSVL.

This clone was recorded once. The CDR3 DNA sequence: TGTGCCAGCAGCTCTCCATTCTATGGCTACACCTTC. Its translation is CASSSPFYGYTF. J is TRBJ1-2 and V is TRBV13; D remains unclear. The CDR3 covers 12 residues. The germline gives CDR1 PRHDT, CDR2 FYEKMQ (reference sequence). Trimming took off 4 bases at V and 4 bases at J, with 7 bases between the two ends.

Here the CDR3 DNA reads TGCGCCAGCAAGGCTAGCGGGGGGTACAATGAGCAGTTCTTC. Translated, it gives CASKASGGYNEQFF. This chain uses TRBV4-1 with TRBJ2-1; 11 nucleotides line up with TRBD2. In germline, CDR1 is MGHRA, CDR2 YSYEKL. This CDR3 is built from 14 residues. V lost 7 bases, J lost 4 bases, and 3 bases stayed unmatched.

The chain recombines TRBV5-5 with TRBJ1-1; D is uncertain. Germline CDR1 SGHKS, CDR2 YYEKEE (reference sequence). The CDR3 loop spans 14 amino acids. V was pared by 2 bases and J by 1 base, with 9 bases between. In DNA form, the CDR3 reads TGTGCCAGCAGCTTTACATCGGCGAACACTGAAGCTTTCTTT. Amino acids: CASSFTSANTEAFF.

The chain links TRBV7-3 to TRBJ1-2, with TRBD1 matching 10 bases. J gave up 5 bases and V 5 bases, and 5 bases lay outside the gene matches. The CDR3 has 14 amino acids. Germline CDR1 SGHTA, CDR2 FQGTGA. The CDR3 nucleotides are TGTGCCAGCAGCCCTGGGACAGGGGCTTATGGCTACACCTTC. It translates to CASSPGTGAYGYTF.

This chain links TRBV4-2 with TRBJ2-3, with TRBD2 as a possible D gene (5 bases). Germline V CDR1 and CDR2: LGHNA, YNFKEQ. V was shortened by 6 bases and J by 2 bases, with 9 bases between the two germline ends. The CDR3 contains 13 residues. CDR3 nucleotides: TGTGCCAGCAGACTGACTACCACAGATACGCAGTATTTT. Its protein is CASRLTTTDTQYF.

The CDR3 bases are TGTGCCAGCAGCCTCACCGGACAGCCTGAGCAGTTCTTC. Translated, it gives CASSLTGQPEQFF. This chain connects TRBV13 to TRBJ2-1, with D perhaps matching TRBD1 (6 bases). The CDR3 totals 13 residues. In germline, CDR1 is PRHDT, CDR2 FYEKMQ (reference sequence). V was trimmed by 5 bases and J by 9 bases, leaving 14 bases between them.

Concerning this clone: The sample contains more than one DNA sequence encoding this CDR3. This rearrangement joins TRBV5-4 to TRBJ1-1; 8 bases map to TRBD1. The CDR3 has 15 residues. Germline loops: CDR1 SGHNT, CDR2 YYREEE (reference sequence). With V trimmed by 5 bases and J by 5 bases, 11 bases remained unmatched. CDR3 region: CASSYNRGEGTEAFF. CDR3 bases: TGTGCCAGCAGTTACAACAGGGGGGAGGGGACTGAAGCTTTCTTT. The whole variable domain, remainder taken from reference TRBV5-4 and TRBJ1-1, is ETGVTQSPTHLIKTRGQQVTLRCSSQSGHNTVSWYQQALGQGPQFIFQYYREEENGRGNFPPRFSGLQFPNYSSELNVNALELDDSALYLCASSYNRGEGTEAFFGQGTRLTVV.

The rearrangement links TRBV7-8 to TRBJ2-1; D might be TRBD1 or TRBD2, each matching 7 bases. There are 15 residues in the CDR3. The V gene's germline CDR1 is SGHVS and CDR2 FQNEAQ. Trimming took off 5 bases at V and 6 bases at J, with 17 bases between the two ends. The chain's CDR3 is CASSPGGGLFNEQFF. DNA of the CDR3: TGTGCCAGCAGCCCAGGGGGGGGCCTTTTCAATGAGCAGTTCTTC. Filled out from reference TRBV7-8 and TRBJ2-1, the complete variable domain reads GAGVSQSPRYKVAKRGQDVALRCDPISGHVSLFWYQQALGQGPEFLTYFQNEAQLDKSGLPSDRFFAERPEGSVSTLKIQRTQQEDSAVYLCASSPGGGLFNEQFFGPGTRLTVL.

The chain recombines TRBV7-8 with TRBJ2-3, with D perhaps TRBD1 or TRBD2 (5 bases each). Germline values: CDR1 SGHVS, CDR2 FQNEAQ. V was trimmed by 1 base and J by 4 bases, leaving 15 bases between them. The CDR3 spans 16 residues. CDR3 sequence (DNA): TGTGCCAGCAGCTTAGGGGGCGGCGGGCGGGCAGATACGCAGTATTTT. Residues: CASSLGGGGRADTQYF.

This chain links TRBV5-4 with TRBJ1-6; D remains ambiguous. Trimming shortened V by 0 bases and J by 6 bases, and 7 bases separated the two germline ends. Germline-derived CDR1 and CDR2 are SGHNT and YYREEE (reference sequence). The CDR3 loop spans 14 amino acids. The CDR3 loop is CASSLDFANSPLHF. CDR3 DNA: TGTGCCAGCAGCTTGGACTTCGCTAATTCACCCCTCCACTTT.

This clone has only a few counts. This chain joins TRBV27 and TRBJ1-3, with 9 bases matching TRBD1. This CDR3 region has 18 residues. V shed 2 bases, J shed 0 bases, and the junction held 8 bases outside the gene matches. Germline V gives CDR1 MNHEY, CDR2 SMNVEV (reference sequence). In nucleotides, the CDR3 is TGTGCCAGCAGTTTAATTGGTGGGACAGGGTTCTCTGGAAACACCATATATTTT. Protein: CASSLIGGTGFSGNTIYF.

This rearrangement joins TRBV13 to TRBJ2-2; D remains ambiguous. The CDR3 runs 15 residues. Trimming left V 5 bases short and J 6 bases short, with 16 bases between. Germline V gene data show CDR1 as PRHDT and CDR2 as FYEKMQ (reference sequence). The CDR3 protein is CASSANKEGSGELFF. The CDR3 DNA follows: TGTGCCAGCAGCGCCAATAAAGAAGGTTCCGGGGAGCTGTTTTTT.